A selection of T cell receptor beta chains follows, all from one sample in a study of T-cell memory formation after mild COVID-19. In TCRdb, the 5' RACE reads were re-called with MiXCR into one record per CDR3 protein. The sample consists of 400,000 to 500,000 distinct CDR3 sequences, roughly 17% of them appearing once. Specimen: PBMCs or a T cell subset sorted from them (not recorded which). The receptors were gathered from a man between 18 and 29 years old who had mild COVID-19 (a few samples of this study predate the infection). Cell type and time point are not known. Each CDR3 is given with its conserved first and last residue. Fields, in order: D gene, clone size, J gene, V gene, CDR3 protein, CDR3 DNA. The D gene is left open where the match is weak. Clone size, where shown, is once, few, many, or a class for clones that have expanded.

D: -; size: few; J: TRBJ1-1; V: TRBV13; CDR3: CASSLGGGEWTEAFF; DNA: TGTGCCAGCAGCTTAGGGGGGGGAGAATGGACTGAAGCTTTCTTT
D: -; size: -; J: TRBJ2-2; V: TRBV7-6; CDR3: CASSTTGGVSLGTGELFF; DNA: TGTGCCAGCAGCACAACCGGTGGAGTGAGCCTGGGGACCGGGGAGCTGTTTTTT
D: -; size: -; J: TRBJ1-2; V: TRBV12-3/TRBV12-4; CDR3: CASSHMQVGERNYGYTF; DNA: TGTGCCAGCAGCCATATGCAAGTGGGCGAGAGGAACTATGGCTACACCTTC
D: -; size: -; J: TRBJ2-5; V: TRBV5-1; CDR3: CASSLSVGLQETQYF; DNA: TGCGCCAGCAGCTTGTCCGTCGGATTGCAAGAGACCCAGTACTTC
D: TRBD1; size: -; J: TRBJ1-1; V: TRBV28; CDR3: CASSPTGTGQNTEAFF; DNA: TGTGCCAGCAGTCCTACCGGGACAGGGCAGAACACTGAAGCTTTCTTT
D: -; size: few; J: TRBJ1-1; V: TRBV20-1; CDR3: CSARDQSSSTEAFF; DNA: TGCAGTGCTAGAGATCAATCCTCGAGCACTGAAGCTTTCTTT
D: -; size: many; J: TRBJ1-2; V: TRBV12-3/TRBV12-4; CDR3: CASSLQGFNYGYTF; DNA: TGTGCCAGCAGTTTACAGGGGTTTAACTATGGCTACACCTTC
D: -; size: -; J: TRBJ1-4; V: TRBV7-6; CDR3: CASTKYQGPYEKLFF; DNA: TGTGCCAGCACCAAATACCAGGGTCCTTATGAAAAACTGTTTTTT
D: -; size: few; J: TRBJ1-5; V: TRBV10-3; CDR3: CAISEVGSNLFRGWTQHF; DNA: TGTGCCATCAGTGAGGTGGGTTCTAACTTGTTTCGGGGTTGGACCCAGCATTTT
D: TRBD1; size: -; J: TRBJ1-2; V: TRBV7-2; CDR3: CASSSRSGGGYTF; DNA: TGTGCCAGCAGCTCCAGATCAGGGGGAGGCTACACCTTC
D: TRBD1; size: -; J: TRBJ2-2; V: TRBV24-1; CDR3: CATGDRVAGELFF; DNA: TGTGCCACCGGAGACAGGGTCGCCGGGGAGCTGTTTTTT
D: -; size: few; J: TRBJ1-1; V: TRBV3-1; CDR3: CASSQGLLRLSAFF; DNA: TGTGCCAGCAGCCAAGGATTGTTAAGGTTGTCGGCTTTCTTT
D: TRBD2; size: -; J: TRBJ2-1; V: TRBV2; CDR3: CASSEPRGGHNEQFF; DNA: TGTGCCAGCAGTGAACCGCGGGGGGGCCACAATGAGCAGTTCTTC
D: -; size: few; J: TRBJ2-1; V: TRBV28; CDR3: CASSWSYGQGGHEQFF; DNA: TGTGCCAGCAGTTGGAGCTACGGGCAGGGGGGACATGAGCAGTTCTTC
D: -; size: -; J: TRBJ2-5; V: TRBV3-1; CDR3: CASSQGNRQETQYF; DNA: TGTGCCAGCAGCCAGGGTAACAGACAAGAGACCCAGTACTTC
D: -; size: -; J: TRBJ2-1; V: TRBV2; CDR3: CASSDEKPEQFF; DNA: TGTGCCAGCAGTGATGAGAAACCCGAGCAGTTCTTC